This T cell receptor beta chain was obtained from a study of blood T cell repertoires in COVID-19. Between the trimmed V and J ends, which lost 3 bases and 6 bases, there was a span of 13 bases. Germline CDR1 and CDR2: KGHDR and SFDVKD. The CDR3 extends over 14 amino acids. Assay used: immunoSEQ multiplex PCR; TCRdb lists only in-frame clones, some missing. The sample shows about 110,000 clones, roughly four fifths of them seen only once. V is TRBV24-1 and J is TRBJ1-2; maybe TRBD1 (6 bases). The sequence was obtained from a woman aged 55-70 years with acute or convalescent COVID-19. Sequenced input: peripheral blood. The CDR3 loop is CATSDRVYRDGYTF. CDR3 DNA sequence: TGTGCCACCAGTGATCGAGTTTACAGGGATGGCTACACCTTC.